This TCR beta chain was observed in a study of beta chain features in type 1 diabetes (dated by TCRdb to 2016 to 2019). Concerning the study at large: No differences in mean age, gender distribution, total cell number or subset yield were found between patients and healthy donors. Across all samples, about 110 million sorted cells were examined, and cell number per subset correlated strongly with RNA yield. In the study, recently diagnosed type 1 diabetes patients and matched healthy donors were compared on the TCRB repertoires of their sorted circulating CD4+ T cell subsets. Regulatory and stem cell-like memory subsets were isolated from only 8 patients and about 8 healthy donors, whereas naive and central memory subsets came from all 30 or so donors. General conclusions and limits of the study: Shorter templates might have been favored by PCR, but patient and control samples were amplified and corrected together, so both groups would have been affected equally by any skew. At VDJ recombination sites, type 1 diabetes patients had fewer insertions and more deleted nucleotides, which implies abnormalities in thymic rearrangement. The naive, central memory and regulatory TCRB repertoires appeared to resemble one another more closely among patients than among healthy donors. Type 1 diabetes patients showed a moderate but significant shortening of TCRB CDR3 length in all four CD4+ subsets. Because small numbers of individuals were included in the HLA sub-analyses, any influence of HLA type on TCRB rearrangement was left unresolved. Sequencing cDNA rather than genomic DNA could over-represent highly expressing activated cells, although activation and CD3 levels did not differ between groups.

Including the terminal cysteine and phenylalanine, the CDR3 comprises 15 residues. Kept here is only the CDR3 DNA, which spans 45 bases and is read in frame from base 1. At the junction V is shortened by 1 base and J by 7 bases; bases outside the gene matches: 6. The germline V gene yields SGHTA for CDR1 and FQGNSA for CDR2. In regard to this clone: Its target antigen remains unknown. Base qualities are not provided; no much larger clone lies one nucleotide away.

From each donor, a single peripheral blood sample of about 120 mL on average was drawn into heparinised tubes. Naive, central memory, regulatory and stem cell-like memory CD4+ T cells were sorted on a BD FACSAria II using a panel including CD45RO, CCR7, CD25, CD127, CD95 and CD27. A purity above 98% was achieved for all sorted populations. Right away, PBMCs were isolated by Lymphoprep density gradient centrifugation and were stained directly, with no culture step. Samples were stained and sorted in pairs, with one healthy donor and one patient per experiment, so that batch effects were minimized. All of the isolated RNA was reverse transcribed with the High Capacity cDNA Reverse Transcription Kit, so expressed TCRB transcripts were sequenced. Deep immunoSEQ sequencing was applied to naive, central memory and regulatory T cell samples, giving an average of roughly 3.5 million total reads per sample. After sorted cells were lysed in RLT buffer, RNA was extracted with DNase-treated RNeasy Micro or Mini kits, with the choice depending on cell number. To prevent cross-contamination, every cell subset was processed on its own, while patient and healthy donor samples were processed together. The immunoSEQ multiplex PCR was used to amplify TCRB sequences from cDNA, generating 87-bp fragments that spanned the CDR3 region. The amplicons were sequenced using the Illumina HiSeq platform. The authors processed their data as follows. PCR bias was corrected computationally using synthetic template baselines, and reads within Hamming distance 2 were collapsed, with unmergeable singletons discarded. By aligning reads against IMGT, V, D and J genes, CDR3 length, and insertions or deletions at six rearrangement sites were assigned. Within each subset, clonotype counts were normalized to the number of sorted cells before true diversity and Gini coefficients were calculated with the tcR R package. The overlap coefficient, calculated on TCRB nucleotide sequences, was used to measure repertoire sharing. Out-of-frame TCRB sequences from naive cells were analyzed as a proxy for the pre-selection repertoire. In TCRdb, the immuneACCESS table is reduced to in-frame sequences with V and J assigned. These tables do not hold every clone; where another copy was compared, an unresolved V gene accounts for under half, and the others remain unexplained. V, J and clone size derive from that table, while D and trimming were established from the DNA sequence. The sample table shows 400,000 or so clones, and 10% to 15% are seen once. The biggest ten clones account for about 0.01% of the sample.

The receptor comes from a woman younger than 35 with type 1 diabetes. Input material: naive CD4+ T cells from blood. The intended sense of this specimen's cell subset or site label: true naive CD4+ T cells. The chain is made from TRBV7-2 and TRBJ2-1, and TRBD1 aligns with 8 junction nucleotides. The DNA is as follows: TGTGCCAGCAGCTTAGTGACAGGGGCCGGGAATGAGCAGTTCTTC. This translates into CASSLVTGAGNEQFF.